The 17 T cell receptor beta chains below come from one sample, sequenced in a study of T cells after yellow fever vaccination. TCRdb processed the 5' RACE reads anew with MiXCR; each CDR3 protein has one entry. Among about 30,000 distinct CDR3 sequences listed, approximately 6% were seen once. This specimen consisted of PBMCs, either bulk or a sorted T-cell subset (CD4+, CD8+, memory, or dextramer-sorted; not recorded which), obtained on the day of the yellow fever booster vaccination. Every receptor here comes from a man aged 25-40 years who received the YFV17D yellow fever vaccine.

Regarding this clonotype: Given a much more abundant clone one base away, this may be a read error. In this CDR3 the conserved last residue, phenylalanine or tryptophan, is missing, so a read error is likely. V is TRBV20-1 and J is TRBJ2-7; 12 nucleotides match TRBD2. This CDR3 comprises 15 residues. The V segment lost 4 bases and the J segment 7 bases; nucleotides outside the gene matches: 11. CDR1 and CDR2 from the germline V gene are DFQATT and SNEGSKA (reference sequence). The CDR3 DNA follows: TGCAGTGCTAACCCTCTAGCGGGAGGGCTGGGGGAGCAGTACTAC. It specifies CSANPLAGGLGEQYY.

This clonotype was seen only a few times. The chain recombines TRBV4-3 with TRBJ2-1, with 8 bases matching TRBD2. CDR3 length equals 16 residues. The V segment lost 0 bases and the J segment 2 bases; nucleotides outside the gene matches: 3. Germline V lookup: CDR1 LGHNA, CDR2 YSLEER. The CDR3, as DNA: TGCGCCAGCAGCCAAGAGGGCGGGAGGACCTACAATGAGCAGTTCTTC. This encodes CASSQEGGRTYNEQFF.

This clonotype was found many times. V gene TRBV20-1 combines with J gene TRBJ2-7; TRBD1 might be the D (5 bases). CDR1 is DFQATT, CDR2 SNEGSKA, per germline (reference sequence). The CDR3 spans 13 residues. The V end lost 2 bases, the J end lost 6 bases, and 14 bases lay between the germline ends. CDR3 protein: CSARLGPTGEQYF. The DNA for the CDR3 is TGCAGTGCTAGACTGGGCCCTACAGGCGAGCAGTACTTC.

This clonotype occurred many times. The CDR3: CASSPGQGSETQYF. The CDR3 coding sequence is TGCGCCAGCAGCCCGGGACAGGGATCAGAGACCCAGTACTTC. The chain joins TRBV5-1 to TRBJ2-5, with 9 bases identical to TRBD1. J was trimmed by 4 bases and V by 4 bases; bases with no gene match: 5. CDR1 SGHRS and CDR2 YFSETQ come from the germline V gene. The CDR3 runs 14 residues.

A few counts support this clonotype. The gene calls are TRBV4-3 and TRBJ2-1; D unresolved. CDR1 is LGHNA, CDR2 YSLEER, per germline. The CDR3 covers 15 residues. V lost 5 bases to trimming and J lost 0 bases, with 11 bases between them. The CDR3 nucleotides are TGCGCCAGCAGCTCTTCCACGGGCTCCTACAATGAGCAGTTCTTC. Translating gives CASSSSTGSYNEQFF.

This clonotype showed up many times. The chain is built from TRBV28 and TRBJ1-2; D uncertain. The CDR3 totals 10 residues. V shed 2 bases and J shed 9 bases, with 4 bases lying between them. CDR1 MDHEN and CDR2 SYDVKM come from the germline V gene. The CDR3 reads CASSLESYTF. The CDR3 bases are TGTGCCAGCAGTTTAGAGAGCTACACCTTC.

In its sample, this clonotype was seen many times. This chain joins TRBV7-2 and TRBJ1-3; D remains unclear. Germline V lookup: CDR1 SGHTA, CDR2 FQGNSA. V gave up 2 bases and J gave up 0 bases, with 11 bases separating them. CDR3 length equals 16 residues. CDR3 loop: CASSLKGANSGNTIYF. CDR3 coding DNA: TGTGCCAGCAGCTTAAAGGGCGCGAACTCTGGAAACACCATATATTTT.

This clonotype was picked up many times. The rearrangement uses TRBV5-1 and TRBJ2-1; 11 bases align to TRBD2. With V trimmed by 4 bases and J by 3 bases, 12 bases remained unmatched. This CDR3 contains 18 residues. CDR1 SGHRS and CDR2 YFSETQ come from the germline V gene. The DNA of the CDR3 is TGCGCCAGCAGCCGACAGCCCCTCCTAGCGGGGGGCTACAATGAGCAGTTCTTC. This codes for CASSRQPLLAGGYNEQFF. Full variable domain (missing parts from reference TRBV5-1 and TRBJ2-1): KAGVTQTPRYLIKTRGQQVTLSCSPISGHRSVSWYQQTPGQGLQFLFEYFSETQRNKGNFPGRFSGRQFSNSRSEMNVSTLELGDSALYLCASSRQPLLAGGYNEQFFGPGTRLTVL.

Only a few counts were recorded for this clonotype. The rearrangement links TRBV7-2 to TRBJ2-7; TRBD1 matches 9 bases. Unmatched junction bases numbered 12, after V lost 4 bases and J lost 5 bases. CDR1 is SGHTA, CDR2 FQGNSA, per germline. The CDR3 totals 16 residues. The CDR3 region has the DNA TGTGCCAGCAGCTCCGGAACCGGGACAGGGTCCCACGAGCAGTACTTC. It is translated as CASSSGTGTGSHEQYF.

This clonotype was seen ten or more times. This chain links TRBV29-1 with TRBJ2-5, with TRBD1 as a possible D gene (5 bases). CDR3 length: 15 residues. Trimming stripped 7 bases from V and 3 bases from J, with 21 bases between. CDR1 and CDR2 from the germline V gene are SQVTM and ANQGSEA. CDR3 region: CSAKGGQGLKETQYF. The CDR3 nucleotides are TGCAGCGCCAAGGGCGGCCAGGGCTTAAAAGAGACCCAGTACTTC.

In this sample, this clonotype turned up many times. The chain is built from TRBV4-3 and TRBJ2-1; 8 positions agree with TRBD2. Trimming at V came to 1 base and at J to 4 bases, leaving 9 bases not matched to a gene. CDR3 length: 17 amino acids. From germline, CDR1 is LGHNA and CDR2 YSLEER. The chain's CDR3 is CASSQVWAGGHYNEQFF. The CDR3 coding sequence is TGCGCCAGCAGCCAAGTCTGGGCGGGAGGACATTACAATGAGCAGTTCTTC.

This clonotype was counted ten times or more. The chain has TRBV6-2 or TRBV6-3 and TRBJ1-5, with D possibly matching TRBD1 (6 bases). Per the germline V gene, CDR1 is MNHEY and CDR2 is SVGEGT. The CDR3 has 14 amino acids. The V end lost 5 bases, the J end lost 3 bases, and 11 bases lay between the germline ends. The DNA of the CDR3 is TGTGCCAGCAGTCTGAACAGGGCCAATCAGCCCCAGCATTTT. It specifies CASSLNRANQPQHF.

This clonotype was recorded at least ten times. This chain links TRBV28 with TRBJ1-2; 9 bases fit TRBD1. CDR3 size: 14 residues. Trimming removed 6 bases from V and 7 bases from J; junction bases left unmatched: 9. Germline CDR1 is MDHEN and CDR2 is SYDVKM. In DNA form, the CDR3 reads TGTGCCAGCAGCTCAGGACAGGGGATTCGTGGCTACACCTTC. It codes for CASSSGQGIRGYTF.

This clonotype has ten or more counts. The chain recombines TRBV13 with TRBJ2-7; D is ambiguous. The germline V gene has CDR1 PRHDT and CDR2 FYEKMQ (reference sequence). The germline V and J ends were trimmed by 0 bases and 1 base, with 4 bases remaining between them. This CDR3 has 13 amino acids. CDR3 DNA: TGTGCCAGCAGCTTAGGGGTGTCCTACGAGCAGTACTTC. Translating it yields CASSLGVSYEQYF.

This clonotype rates as medium-sized. This chain connects TRBV20-1 to TRBJ1-1, with TRBD1 matching over 11 bases. This CDR3 comprises 15 residues. V was pared by 3 bases and J by 0 bases, with 3 bases of the junction left unmatched. Per germline, CDR1 DFQATT and CDR2 SNEGSKA (reference sequence). CDR3 sequence reads: CSASWTGGMNTEAFF. Written as DNA, the CDR3 is TGCAGTGCTAGTTGGACAGGGGGCATGAACACTGAAGCTTTCTTT.

This clonotype was detected ten times or more. This rearrangement joins TRBV4-2 to TRBJ2-7; D gene uncertain. V was pared by 3 bases and J by 1 base, with 16 bases between. This CDR3 has 16 residues. Germline CDR1 LGHNA, CDR2 YNFKEQ. The CDR3 coding sequence is TGTGCCAGCAGCCACCGTCTTAGTGGTGAGTCCTACGAGCAGTACTTC. Encoded protein: CASSHRLSGESYEQYF.

In this sample, this clonotype turned up a few times. The chain recombines TRBV9 with TRBJ2-3; D remains ambiguous. The V end lost 8 bases, the J end lost 2 bases, and 12 bases lay between the germline ends. CDR1 is SGDLS, CDR2 YYNGEE, per germline. There are 13 residues in the CDR3. CDR3 sequence: CASSRAITDTQYF. In nucleotides, the CDR3 is TGTGCCAGTTCACGGGCCATCACAGATACGCAGTATTTT.